This T cell receptor (beta chain) derives from a study of T cells in Graves' hyperthyroidism and ophthalmopathy (dated by TCRdb to between 2017 and 2020). Notes on the research overall: Peripheral blood was sampled at the time of initial diagnosis, prior to any treatment. TCR V-J signatures able to tell the groups apart were searched for in a discovery cohort of some 100 patients, of whom approximately 40 had Graves' ophthalmopathy and 55 to 60 had stable Graves' hyperthyroidism. Prospective prediction of ophthalmopathy was tested in an independent validation cohort of 18 to 20 hyperthyroidism patients and 17 patients who later progressed to ophthalmopathy. The 75 to 100 discovery patients were divided at random into training and test sets in a 7:3 ratio. Thyroid tissue and blood T-cell repertoires from about six Graves' hyperthyroidism patients were also compared in the study. After sampling, hyperthyroidism patients received methimazole starting at 30 mg daily, and ophthalmopathy patients received high-dose intravenous methylprednisolone. TCR Vbeta CDR3 sequencing of fewer than 150 peripheral blood samples (under 45 ophthalmopathy, 75 hyperthyroidism and some 17 progressor patients) is reported in the paper.

This clonotype has ten or more counts. Its antigen is unknown. No base qualities exist here, and no much larger clone lies one base off it. A patient counted as having stable Graves' hyperthyroidism if no progression to ophthalmopathy occurred over 18 months of follow-up. Hyperthyroidism patients were aged 18 to 65 years and newly diagnosed, with disease duration of less than 2 months. The study excluded patients with uncontrolled infections, other autoimmune diseases, pregnancy or lactation. Diagnoses were based on clinical symptoms, serum thyroxine and TRAb, thyroid ultrasound and orbital computed tomography. PBMCs were isolated from 10 ml of fresh peripheral blood by Ficoll-Paque density gradient centrifugation. Trizol reagent was used to extract total RNA, and RNA quality was then checked on an Agilent 2100 Bioanalyzer. Reading the germline V gene gives CDR1 MDHEN and CDR2 SYDVKM. From the cysteine up to the phenylalanine, the CDR3 has a length of 11 residues. Here the CDR3 DNA is all that survives: 33 bases in frame from base 1. Trimming costs V 4 bases and J 6 bases, and their ends lie 7 bases apart.

The TCR beta CDR3 regions were amplified from the RNA transcripts. The first round of RT-PCR for the TCR CDR3 was performed with the HTBI primer set and the Qiagen OneStep RT-PCR kit. A second multiplex PCR round built the libraries, followed by size selection and purification. Libraries were sequenced paired-end with 100 bp reads on an Illumina HiSeq2000. The study's processing was this. SOAPnuke was used to process the raw data, with reads discarded if the reads contained adapters or uncalled bases, had a mean Phred below 15, or lacked an exact constant-primer or identifier match. COPE v1.2.5 was used to merge high-quality paired reads, and clonotypes were defined as unique nucleotide sequences. MiTCR v1.1 was used to align the clonotypes against IMGT TRBV, TRBD and TRBJ reference segments. The analysis included only V-J combinations with a frequency above 0.0001, which together covered roughly 99% of the repertoires. The TCS score was defined as the ratio of F50 (clonal expansion) to E x V (chaos), calculated using BLOSUM62-based TCRdist between CDR3 peptides within each V-J. Welch's t-statistics and random forest reduced some 510 V-J features to 13, which were used in a naive Bayes classifier (R e1071). The similarity between thyroid and blood repertoires was quantified using the Morisita-Horn index. TCRdb passed the public sequencing reads through fastp at Q25 and MiXCR, retaining productive beta sequences. Identical CDR3 proteins give one entry, which carries the most common genes and DNA. Here the V and J calls rest on TCRdb's processing, not on the authors' analysis. This sample is represented by fewer than 110,000 distinct CDR3 sequences; about 50% of them were singletons. The ten biggest clones cover about 26% of the sample.

What the study reported, not specific to this receptor: During validation, the model predicted progression to ophthalmopathy a median of around 7 months ahead of onset, with roughly 65% sensitivity and roughly 72% specificity. Blood samples also contained most of the expanded thyroid clonotypes (frequency above 0.001), which suggests that blood repertoires may reflect thyroid immune responses. Ophthalmopathy was separated from stable hyperthyroidism by a 13 V-J signature model, with roughly 88% sensitivity and 81% to 82% specificity obtained in cross-validation and 80%/75% obtained in testing. Sample size was not statistically predetermined, and blinding of investigators to group allocation was not performed.

The chain couples TRBV28 to TRBJ2-7; the D gene lacks a confident call. This clonotype originated in a man aged 40-55 years with Graves' hyperthyroidism. Sequenced input: blood. The CDR3 reads CASSSAGEQYF. In nucleotides, the sequence is TGTGCCAGCAGTTCCGCAGGCGAGCAGTACTTC.